This T cell receptor (beta chain) was captured in a study of shared clonotypes between healthy human individuals (dated by TCRdb to the early 2020s). Turning to the overall study: The cohort included three men and two women between 18 and 49 years of age. For each donor, CD4 naive and CD4 memory were each given three plates, CD8 naive was given two plates, and CD8 memory was given one plate. To estimate repertoire size and how much clonotype sharing occurs between individuals, the study deeply sequenced the blood TCR repertoires of several healthy adults. Different laboratories and diverse techniques were used to prepare libraries and sequence TCR repertoires, to increase sequencing depth and limit assay-specific biases. Leukapheresis yielded between about 0.9 and 9 billion PBMCs per donor. General conclusions and limits of the study: Sampling was limited to blood, and TCR repertoires in tissue likely differ from TCR repertoires in blood. Because the study included a small number of donors, the genetic and exposure-history diversity represented was limited. When a handful of donors were compared, the shared fraction of clonotypes was approximately 5% for naive CD4, more than 3% for naive CD8, 2% to 2.5% for memory CD4, and under 0.5% for memory CD8. Larger estimated clonotype richness was generally found for naive subsets than for memory subsets. Pairwise subsampling indicated that sequencing depth was expected to affect the degree of clonotype sharing among donors. Even with the large sequencing depth, rarefaction of the sorted-subset datasets indicated that sequencing was incomplete. Higher generation probabilities were observed for clonotypes shared by all four sorted-subset donors than for non-shared clonotypes.

V is cut back by 2 bases and J by 6 bases, with 9 bases in the junction unmatched. The germline V gene specifies SGHTA as CDR1 and FQGNSA as CDR2. The CDR3, cysteine through phenylalanine, is 15 amino acids long. Of all the DNA, just the CDR3 is kept, 45 bases in frame from base 1. The donors were healthy, HIV-negative adults with no recently reported acute infections or vaccinations. All donors were Caucasian adults living in Nashville, Tennessee, USA. Magnetic negative selection was used to enrich CD4+ T cells, after which naive cells were positively selected on CD45RA and the negative fraction became the memory subset. After blood collection by leukapheresis, PBMCs were isolated using Ficoll-Histopaque density gradient centrifugation and then cryopreserved in the vapor phase of liquid nitrogen. Purity and quantity of every magnetically sorted T cell population were checked by analytical flow cytometry. Each sorted fraction had its genomic DNA isolated and then quantified by UV absorbance on a Nanodrop 2000c.

A word on this clone: Its antigen is unknown. No base quality values were provided; no much bigger clone lies one nucleotide off.

Using the deep immunoSEQ assay, TCR CDR3 regions were amplified from genomic DNA by multiplex PCR. Extracted genomic DNA from each cell subset was spread evenly across all wells of several immunoSEQ 96-well plates, with each plate serving as a replicate. For sorted subsets, around 200 ng genomic DNA, equal to about 30,000 T cell genomes, was loaded into each replicate PCR. Purified libraries were measured with a Qubit 3.0 fluorometer, size-checked on a Bioanalyzer 2100, and measured again with the KAPA Library Quantification kit. Every immunoSEQ 96-well plate was sequenced on a separate single-read 150-cycle Illumina NextSeq 550 flow cell. The study's processing was this. The immunoSEQ output contained only junctional sequences without quality scores, so filtering could not match that applied to full-length reads. Sequences were annotated with PyIR, a Python wrapper for IgBLAST v1.9, and V/J genes and CDR3 were assigned using IMGT germline references. Reads were removed for weak V/J assignments (E-value above 1e-6), missing CDR3, stop codons, out-of-frame junctions, or ambiguous translated residues. V3J clonotypes were defined by identical inferred V gene, J gene, and CDR3 amino acid sequence. Percentage overlap between repertoires was calculated by dividing the number of shared unique clonotypes by the size of the smaller repertoire. Repertoire richness was assessed with RTK rarefaction, the Chao1 estimator, and Recon v2.1 estimates of unobserved clonotypes. Generation probabilities for all TCRbeta clonotypes obtained by the gDNA method from a handful of donors were computed using OLGA. As stored in TCRdb, this immuneACCESS dataset retains in-frame rearrangements with V and J assigned. A fraction of the clones does not appear; measured against another copy, unresolved V genes explain less than half of the discrepancy, and the remainder lacks a known reason. V, J and clone size reflect that table, while D and trimming were determined from the DNA. The sample includes under 200,000 clones, with roughly 91% observed a single time. Clones ranked in the top ten supply 0.067% of the sample.

The receptor was derived from a woman younger than 45 in good health. Material: naive CD4+ T cells sorted from blood. This specimen's cell subset or site label, interpreted: CD45RA+ positively selected. This chain joins TRBV7-2 to TRBJ2-7, and 8 junctional nucleotides match TRBD2. The CDR3 has the sequence CASSLLRGLAGEQYF. The nucleotide sequence reads TGTGCCAGCAGCTTACTCCGAGGTCTAGCGGGCGAGCAGTACTTC.